This T cell receptor beta chain derives from a study of T cells in Graves' hyperthyroidism and ophthalmopathy (dated by TCRdb to the late 2010s). Broadly, across the study: Peripheral blood was sampled at the time of initial diagnosis, prior to any treatment. To identify TCR V-J signatures that set the groups apart, the researchers used a discovery cohort of 95 to 100 patients, made up of 40 to 45 with Graves' ophthalmopathy and about 60 with stable Graves' hyperthyroidism. Prospective prediction of ophthalmopathy was tested in an independent validation cohort of 18 to 20 hyperthyroidism patients and 15 to 17 patients who later progressed to ophthalmopathy. The 75 to 100 discovery patients were randomly divided into training and test sets at a 7:3 ratio. In addition, the study compared T-cell repertoires in thyroid tissue and in blood from several Graves' hyperthyroidism patients. Following sampling, methimazole starting at 30 mg daily was given to hyperthyroidism patients, and high-dose intravenous methylprednisolone was given to ophthalmopathy patients. TCR Vbeta CDR3 sequencing of 120 to 150 peripheral blood samples (approximately 44 ophthalmopathy, about 80 hyperthyroidism and some 17 progressor patients) is reported in the paper.

A patient counted as having stable Graves' hyperthyroidism if no progression to ophthalmopathy occurred over 18 months of follow-up. Hyperthyroidism patients were newly diagnosed, with disease duration under 2 months, and aged 18 to 65 years. Any patient with an uncontrolled infection, another autoimmune disease, pregnancy or lactation was excluded. Diagnoses were based on clinical symptoms, serum thyroxine and TRAb, thyroid ultrasound and orbital computed tomography. Ficoll-Paque density gradient centrifugation was used to isolate PBMCs from around 10 ml of fresh peripheral blood. Total RNA was extracted with Trizol reagent, and quality was checked on an Agilent 2100 Bioanalyzer. Many counts were recorded for this clonotype. This receptor's antigen is unknown. Base qualities were left out, and no much larger clone turns up one base away. Amplification of TCR beta CDR3 regions was carried out from RNA transcripts. For the first round of RT-PCR on the TCR CDR3, the HTBI primer set was used together with the Qiagen OneStep RT-PCR kit. Libraries were constructed in a second round of multiplex PCR, after which size selection and purification were carried out. Paired-end sequencing of the libraries was performed with 100 bp reads on an Illumina HiSeq2000. Processing in the source paper ran as follows. Raw data were processed with SOAPnuke, discarding reads with adapters, uncalled bases, mean Phred below 15, or no exact constant-primer or identifier match. COPE v1.2.5 was used to merge the high-quality paired reads, and each unique nucleotide sequence was defined as a clonotype. Clonotypes were aligned to IMGT TRBV, TRBD and TRBJ reference segments using MiTCR v1.1. The analysis was restricted to V-J combinations with a frequency above 0.0001, which together covered 99.2% of the repertoires. A TCS score was defined as the ratio of F50 (clonal expansion) to E x V (chaos), with BLOSUM62-based TCRdist applied between CDR3 peptides within each V-J. Welch's t-statistics and random forest reduced 500 to 650 V-J features to around 14, which were used in a naive Bayes classifier (R e1071). TCRdb took the public reads, trimmed them with fastp at Q25, ran MiXCR for clone calling and kept in-frame beta chains. Under each unique CDR3 protein, matching rows form one entry showing the most common genes and DNA. These V and J calls derive from TCRdb rather than the authors' analysis. For this sample the table gives 600,000 to 750,000 distinct CDR3 sequences, of which 15% to 20% were detected only once. Around 15% of the sample belongs to the ten largest clones.

The germline V and J ends show losses of 5 bases and 0 bases respectively, and no gene match explains 4 bases of the junction. Spanning cysteine to phenylalanine, the CDR3 consists of 15 amino acids. This entry keeps only the CDR3 DNA: 45 bases, framed from base 1. CDR1 SQVTM and CDR2 ANQGSEA are derived from the germline V gene. The paper as a whole reports these results and caveats: Most expanded thyroid clonotypes (frequency above 0.001) were also detected in blood, a finding suggesting that blood repertoires may reflect thyroid immune responses. Sample size was not statistically predetermined, and investigators were not blinded to group allocation. In validation, the model predicted progression to ophthalmopathy with 55% to 71% sensitivity and roughly 75% specificity, a median of around six months before onset. A model built on a 13 V-J signature distinguished ophthalmopathy from stable hyperthyroidism, reaching about 88% sensitivity and about 81% specificity in cross-validation and 80%/75% in testing.

Sequenced: blood. This receptor was identified in a man between 45 and 60 years old with Graves' hyperthyroidism. The rearranged segments are TRBV29-1 and TRBJ2-3; TRBD2 matches 11 bases in the middle. Read as DNA, the sequence is TGCAGCGTTCCGGGACTAGCGGCCAGCACAGATACGCAGTATTTT. This is translated as CSVPGLAASTDTQYF.